This TCR beta chain derives from a study of cytomegalovirus exposure and HLA in healthy donors. Study findings and constraints: Researchers catalogued some 160 TCR beta chains as cytomegalovirus-associated.

Some clones are missing from TCRdb's copy, which holds only in-frame ones; the method was immunoSEQ multiplex PCR. The sample lists about 110,000 clones, 90% to 96% occurring once. On this clone itself: The antigen remains unidentified.

Material for sequencing was PBMCs. This clonotype was sampled from a woman under 30 in good health and CMV-seronegative.

The CDR3 loop reads CASSVATSYEQYF. CDR3 sequence (DNA): TGTGCCAGCAGCGTAGCCACTTCCTACGAGCAGTACTTC. This chain links TRBV9 with TRBJ2-7; D call uncertain. The CDR3 is 13 amino acids. V was trimmed by 0 bases and J by 1 base, leaving 5 bases between them. Germline V gene data show CDR1 as SGDLS and CDR2 as YYNGEE.